The T cell receptor beta chain described here comes from a study of cytomegalovirus exposure and HLA in healthy donors. Overall study findings and caveats: In a later analysis, TCR association rates varied by HLA locus: DRB1 most, HLA-C fewest.

CDR3 length: 15 amino acids. Germline CDR1 LNHNV, CDR2 YYDKDF (reference sequence). The J segment lost 4 bases and the V segment lost 5 bases, leaving 10 bases of the junction unmatched. Use of 60 Vbeta and 13 Jbeta primers characterized the PCR. Clones were sequenced by immunoSEQ multiplex PCR, and TCRdb holds only the in-frame ones, with some missing. The repertoire holds about 170,000 clones, around 74% seen once, with under 2.5% in the top ten. On this clone: The target antigen is unknown.

The sequenced sample consisted of PBMCs. The chain is built from TRBV15 and TRBJ1-2, with TRBD1 matching 7 bases. The origin of this receptor is a female donor in good health and CMV-seronegative. The CDR3 spells CATSPSVDRPYGYTF. The CDR3 nucleotides read TGTGCCACCAGCCCCAGTGTGGACAGGCCCTATGGCTACACCTTC.